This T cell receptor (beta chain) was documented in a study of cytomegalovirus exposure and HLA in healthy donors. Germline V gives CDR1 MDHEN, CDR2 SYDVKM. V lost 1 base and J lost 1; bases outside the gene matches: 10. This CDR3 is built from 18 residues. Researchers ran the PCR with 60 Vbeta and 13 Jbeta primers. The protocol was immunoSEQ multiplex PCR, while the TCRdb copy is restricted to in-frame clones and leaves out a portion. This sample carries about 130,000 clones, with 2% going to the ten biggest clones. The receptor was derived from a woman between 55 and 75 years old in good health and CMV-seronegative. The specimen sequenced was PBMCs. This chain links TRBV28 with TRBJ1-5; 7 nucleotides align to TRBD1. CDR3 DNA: TGTGCCAGCAGTTTATCCCCCTTGACAGGGTGGAGCAATCAGCCCCAGCATTTT. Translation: CASSLSPLTGWSNQPQHF.